These 20 T cell receptor beta chains came from one sample sequenced in a study of patients and donors after allogeneic stem cell transplantation. MiXCR, run by TCRdb on the RT-PCR reads, gives a single entry per CDR3 protein. Seen here are over 150,000 distinct CDR3 sequences, about 32% observed once, and the top ten hold 3.2%. The specimen sequenced was blood, either unsorted or a sorted T cell fraction (not recorded which). These receptors all stem from a human donor who was either an allogeneic HSCT recipient or a stem cell or donor lymphocyte infusion donor (not recorded which). It is not recorded whose cells these are; they may come from a transplant donor.

The chain recombines TRBV6-2 or TRBV6-3 with TRBJ2-1; 11 bases map to TRBD2. The germline CDR1 and CDR2 sequences are MNHEY and SVGEGT. The CDR3 has 15 amino acids. Trimming removed 4 bases from V and 9 bases from J; junction bases left unmatched: 8. This CDR3 is CASSSWTSGSPEQFF. The DNA of the CDR3 is TGTGCCAGCAGTTCTTGGACTAGCGGGTCCCCTGAGCAGTTCTTC.

This clonotype was found a few times. The V and J genes are TRBV7-6 and TRBJ1-1; tentative D call: TRBD1 (6 bases). V was shortened by 5 bases and J by 0 bases, with 22 bases between the two germline ends. Per germline, CDR1 SGHVS and CDR2 FNYEAQ. The CDR3 consists of 18 residues. The CDR3 sequence is CASSALPGTRDLNTEAFF. In DNA form, the CDR3 reads TGTGCCAGCAGCGCCCTTCCCGGGACAAGAGACTTGAACACTGAAGCTTTCTTT.

Of note for this clonotype: The junction and the germline gene differ at one end; a read error may be behind it. The rearrangement links TRBV15 to TRBJ2-7; D is perhaps TRBD1 (6 bases). The V gene's germline CDR1 is LNHNV and CDR2 YYDKDF (reference sequence). This CDR3 spans 13 amino acids. CDR3 in amino acids: CATGRDNSYEQYF. The DNA for the CDR3 is TGTGCCACCGGCAGGGACAACTCCTACGAGCAGTACTTC.

This clonotype occurred a few times. The J gene is TRBJ2-1, the V gene TRBV6-5, with 7 bases matching TRBD1. Germline loops: CDR1 MNHEY, CDR2 SVGAGI. Trimming at V came to 2 bases and at J to 11 bases, leaving 12 bases not matched to a gene. The CDR3 consists of 15 residues. The CDR3 DNA follows: TGTGCCAGCAGTTACGCCTCTCTACAGGGGATACAGCAGTTCTTC. Amino acids: CASSYASLQGIQQFF.

This rearrangement joins TRBV20-1 to TRBJ1-5, with D perhaps TRBD1 (5 bases). From germline, CDR1 is DFQATT and CDR2 SNEGSKA (reference sequence). Trimming removed 3 bases from V and 7 bases from J, with 13 bases in between. This CDR3 region has 13 residues. The CDR3 is CSAREMGGQPQHF. DNA for the CDR3: TGCAGTGCTAGGGAGATGGGGGGACAGCCCCAGCATTTT.

The chain employs TRBV5-4 and TRBJ1-2; D remains unclear. From germline, CDR1 is SGHNT and CDR2 YYREEE (reference sequence). The CDR3 is 12 residues long. The germline V and J ends were trimmed by 0 bases and 2 bases, with 2 bases remaining between them. The DNA for the CDR3 is TGTGCCAGCAGCTTGGCCAACTATGGCTACACCTTC. Protein product: CASSLANYGYTF.

In its sample, this clonotype was seen a few times. The chain is built from TRBV5-1 and TRBJ1-5; maybe TRBD1 (6 bases). Trimming took off 1 base at V and 0 bases at J, with 8 bases between the two ends. The germline V gene has CDR1 SGHRS and CDR2 YFSETQ. There are 15 residues in the CDR3. CDR3 bases: TGCGCCAGCAGCTTGACAGGGCGTAGCAATCAGCCCCAGCATTTT. It is translated as CASSLTGRSNQPQHF.

At least ten counts were recorded for this clonotype. This chain joins TRBV12-3 or TRBV12-4 and TRBJ1-1; D is unclear. V dropped 1 base and J dropped 11 bases, with 20 bases sitting between them. CDR3 length: 15 amino acids. Here the CDR3 reads CASSLVRTPGREAFF. In nucleotides, the CDR3 is TGTGCCAGCAGTTTAGTTAGGACCCCGGGCAGAGAGGCTTTCTTT.

This clonotype has just a few counts. This rearrangement joins TRBV6-1 to TRBJ1-5; the match to TRBD1 covers 8 bases. V lost 3 bases, J lost 5 bases, and 6 bases stayed unmatched. CDR1 MNHNS and CDR2 SASEGT come from the germline V gene. The CDR3 runs to 15 residues. CDR3 sequence (DNA): TGTGCCAGCAGTGATTTGGCAGGGGGCGATCAGCCCCAGCATTTT. It specifies CASSDLAGGDQPQHF.

There are many counts of this clonotype. CDR3 region: CASSLGITQYF. The CDR3 coding sequence is TGTGCCAGCAGCTTGGGAATTACGCAGTATTTT. The rearrangement joins TRBV6-2 or TRBV6-3 to TRBJ2-3; D uncertain. The ends were cut back, 6 bases at V and 8 bases at J, with 9 bases in the middle. The CDR3 spans 11 residues. Germline V CDR1 and CDR2: MNHEY, SVGEGT.

The chain uses TRBV7-6 and TRBJ1-4; a possible D gene is TRBD1 (6 bases). This CDR3 is built from 13 residues. V lost 5 bases to trimming and J lost 5 bases, with 9 bases between them. Germline values: CDR1 SGHVS, CDR2 FNYEAQ. CDR3 bases: TGTGCCAGCAGCCTGCAGGGGAATGAAAAACTGTTTTTT. Its protein is CASSLQGNEKLFF. The full variable domain, its missing parts supplied by reference TRBV7-6 and TRBJ1-4, is GAGVSQSPRYKVTKRGQDVALRCDPISGHVSLYWYRQALGQGPEFLTYFNYEAQQDKSGLPNDRFSAERPEGSISTLTIQRTEQRDSAMYRCASSLQGNEKLFFGSGTQLSVL.

This clonotype occurred once. The chain is built from TRBV12-3 or TRBV12-4 and TRBJ2-7, with TRBD1 matching over 7 bases. Germline trimming cut 4 bases from V and 6 bases from J; bases unmatched to any gene: 0. The CDR3 has 11 residues. The CDR3 reads CASSYRGEQYF. The CDR3 DNA follows: TGTGCCAGCAGTTACAGGGGCGAGCAGTACTTC.

The chain has TRBV7-2 and TRBJ2-5; D ambiguous. The V gene lost 8 bases and the J gene lost 5 bases, with 9 bases spanning the gap. Germline values: CDR1 SGHTA, CDR2 FQGNSA. The CDR3 runs 11 residues. DNA of the CDR3: TGTGCCAGCCCCTCCCCCGAGACCCAGTACTTC. Translating it yields CASPSPETQYF.

The chain couples TRBV30 to TRBJ2-1, with D possibly being TRBD1 or TRBD2 (6 bases each). The germline V gene encodes CDR1 GTSNPN and CDR2 SVGIG (reference sequence). Trimming shortened V by 2 bases and J by 10 bases, and 18 bases separated the two germline ends. The CDR3 consists of 14 residues. This chain's CDR3 is CAWSTRGHGGEQFF. CDR3 bases: TGTGCCTGGAGTACACGGGGGCATGGGGGGGAGCAGTTCTTC.

This chain joins TRBV12-3 or TRBV12-4 and TRBJ2-5, with D uncertain. Trimming cost V 3 bases and J 5 bases, with 7 bases left between them. CDR3 length: 12 amino acids. CDR3 region: CASSFGIETQYF. The CDR3 coding sequence is TGTGCCAGCAGTTTTGGGATCGAGACCCAGTACTTC.

The gene calls are TRBV12-3 or TRBV12-4 and TRBJ2-7; 7 nucleotides line up with TRBD2. The CDR3 totals 15 residues. Unmatched junction bases numbered 8, after V lost 3 bases and J lost 3 bases. In DNA, the CDR3 is TGTGCCAGCAGTTTGGAGGACGGGGGGTACTACGAGCAGTACTTC. Amino acid sequence: CASSLEDGGYYEQYF.

The J gene is TRBJ2-1, the V gene TRBV19; 9 positions match TRBD1. The CDR3 has 15 amino acids. J gave up 6 bases and V 6 bases, and 9 bases lay outside the gene matches. Germline CDR1 and CDR2: LNHDA and SQIVND (reference sequence). The chain's CDR3 is CASSRDRELFNEQFF. CDR3 sequence (DNA): TGTGCCAGTAGCCGGGACAGGGAACTTTTCAATGAGCAGTTCTTC.

This clonotype turned up a few times. The rearrangement uses TRBV12-3 or TRBV12-4 and TRBJ2-1; D could derive from TRBD1 or TRBD2 (6 bases each). The CDR3 contains 16 residues. V lost 7 bases to trimming and J lost 0 bases, with 16 bases between them. CDR3 in DNA: TGTGCCAGCACCTCGACCCGGGGGCACTCCTACAATGAGCAGTTCTTC. Protein sequence: CASTSTRGHSYNEQFF.

The chain is built from TRBV29-1 and TRBJ2-3; tentative D call: TRBD1 (6 bases). The V gene lost 6 bases and the J gene lost 5 bases, with 12 bases spanning the gap. The length of the CDR3 is 12 residues. CDR1 and CDR2 (germline): SQVTM, ANQGSEA. The CDR3: CSVGDTRDTQYF. As DNA, the CDR3 is TGCAGCGTCGGGGACACTCGAGATACGCAGTATTTT.

This clonotype was counted at least ten times. The rearrangement uses TRBV5-6 and TRBJ2-5; no clear D. CDR1 and CDR2 (germline): SGHDT, YYEEEE. The CDR3 covers 16 residues. V shed 0 bases and J shed 2 bases, with 14 bases lying between them. CDR3 DNA sequence: TGTGCCAGCAGCTTGGATGGACCGCTAACGCAAGAGACCCAGTACTTC. Protein sequence: CASSLDGPLTQETQYF.